This TCR beta chain comes out of a study of T cell responses to AZD1222 COVID-19 vaccine. Study findings and constraints: Only 5 or 6 AZD1222 recipients tested seropositive at baseline. Vaccination with two AZD1222 doses was followed by a rise in Spike-specific TCR breadth and depth. It was only after the peak T cell response that any repertoires were sampled.

Remarks on this clone: Its target is unknown.

In germline, CDR1 is GTSNPN, CDR2 SVGIG (reference sequence). After removal of 8 bases from V and 7 bases from J, the junction contained 9 bases not matched to a gene. The CDR3 is made up of 12 amino acids. Sequencing was performed with immunoSEQ multiplex PCR; in TCRdb, only in-frame clones are kept and a portion is missing. This table holds 120,000 or so clones, about 90% found once. The sequence came from an adult in good health. This rearrangement joins TRBV30 to TRBJ1-2; 8 bases match TRBD1. The source material was peripheral blood, sampled on day 0 of AZD1222 vaccination. CDR3 sequence (DNA): TGTGCCCAAGGACAGGGACATGCTGGCTACACCTTC. This translates into CAQGQGHAGYTF.